The entry below gives a single T cell receptor beta chain sequence along with its context. This entry comes from a study of blood T cell repertoires in COVID-19. The data were produced by immunoSEQ multiplex PCR, yet TCRdb's version contains in-frame clones alone and is incomplete. The sample records fewer than 200,000 clones, almost 85% being singletons. The TCR sequence derives from a woman of 80 years or more with COVID-19, enrolled during active disease. Input material: peripheral blood.

CDR3 loop: CASSRGQGLDLESYTF. CDR3 DNA: TGTGCCAGCTCACGGGGACAGGGGCTCGATCTGGAGAGCTACACCTTC. This sequence joins TRBV18 and TRBJ1-2, with 10 bases lining up with TRBD1. The CDR3 consists of 16 residues. CDR1 KGHSH and CDR2 LQKENI come from the germline V gene. Trimming removed 4 bases from V and 9 bases from J; junction bases left unmatched: 14.